This is a list of T cell receptor beta chains from one sample in a study of cytomegalovirus exposure and HLA in healthy donors. Data came from immunoSEQ multiplex PCR; TCRdb stores just in-frame clones and leaves some out. Here the sample spans about 89,000 clones, roughly 80% being singletons. Sequencing used PBMCs. The receptors were sampled from a man aged 25-40 years in good health and CMV-seronegative. Each CDR3 is given with its conserved first and last residue. A D gene is named only where the DNA matches it firmly. Part of the rows lack a size; the others show once, few, many or a class for expanded clones.

j_gene | abundance | d_gene | v_gene | len | CDR3nt | CDR3aa
TRBJ1-4 | few | NA | TRBV6-6 | 15 | TGTGCCAGCAGCTCTGGACTCTCGGTTAATGAAAAACTGTTTTTT | CASSSGLSVNEKLFF
TRBJ2-1 | NA | NA | TRBV28 | 16 | TGTGCCAGCAGAACCGGGACACCGAGTTCCTACAATGAGCAGTTCTTC | CASRTGTPSSYNEQFF
TRBJ1-6 | once | TRBD1 | TRBV28 | 13 | TGTGCCTTCCGGACAGGACCCGATTCACCCCTCCACTTT | CAFRTGPDSPLHF
TRBJ1-2 | NA | TRBD1 | TRBV6-5 | 15 | TGTGCCAGCAGTTACGGGGGACAGGGGAACTATGGCTACACCTTC | CASSYGGQGNYGYTF
TRBJ2-7 | NA | TRBD1 | TRBV6-5 | 13 | TGTGCCAGCAGCCGGACAGGGCGGGACGAGCAGTACTTC | CASSRTGRDEQYF
TRBJ1-1 | few | NA | TRBV7-9 | 15 | TGTGCCAGCAGCCCACGCGCCCCGGGGAACACTGAAGCTTTCTTT | CASSPRAPGNTEAFF
TRBJ1-3 | few | TRBD1 | TRBV7-8 | 17 | TGTGCCAGCAGCTCTCAGACAGGGGGTGCCTCTGGAAACACCATATATTTT | CASSSQTGGASGNTIYF
TRBJ2-3 | NA | NA | TRBV5-1 | 13 | TGCGCCAGCAGTCCTCAGGTCACAGATACGCAGTATTTT | CASSPQVTDTQYF
TRBJ2-2 | NA | NA | TRBV18 | 15 | TGTGCCAGCTCACCAAACCAGGGGACGGCCGGGGAGCTGTTTTTT | CASSPNQGTAGELFF
TRBJ1-2 | NA | NA | TRBV28 | 14 | TGTGCCAGCACCACCCCCCGGCAGGGGTATGGCTACACCTTC | CASTTPRQGYGYTF
TRBJ2-3 | once | NA | TRBV7-2 | 15 | TGTGCCAGCAGCCTTACTAGCCTCCACACAGATACGCAGTATTTT | CASSLTSLHTDTQYF
TRBJ1-5 | NA | NA | TRBV5-5 | 15 | TGTGCCAGCAGCCCCCACCAGGGGAACAATCAGCCCCAGCATTTT | CASSPHQGNNQPQHF
TRBJ2-7 | NA | NA | TRBV7-8 | 14 | TGTGCCAGTCGCATGGCGGGGGCCTCCCTGGAGCAGTACTTC | CASRMAGASLEQYF
TRBJ2-3 | NA | NA | TRBV19 | 19 | TGTGCCAGTAGTATAGACAATTATGGGACTTCCTCGTCCACAGATACGCAGTATTTT | CASSIDNYGTSSSTDTQYF
TRBJ2-1 | NA | TRBD2 | TRBV5-4 | 17 | TGTGCCAGCAGCGGTGGTCTTGCGGGAGGGCTATCGAGTGAGCAGTTCTTC | CASSGGLAGGLSSEQFF
TRBJ2-1 | few | NA | TRBV6-6 | 16 | TGTGCCAGCAGTCCTCCAGGGGTCGGGGAGTACAATGAGCAGTTCTTC | CASSPPGVGEYNEQFF
TRBJ2-7 | few | NA | TRBV19 | 14 | TGTGCCAGTAGTATCCTTGCGGGGACCTACGAGCAGTACTTC | CASSILAGTYEQYF
TRBJ1-1 | NA | NA | TRBV10-1 | 12 | TGCGCCAGACAGGGCGTAGGCACTGAAGCTTTCTTT | CARQGVGTEAFF
TRBJ1-6 | NA | TRBD1 | TRBV18 | 13 | TGTGCCAGCTCAGAGGGGGCGCGATCACCCCTCCACTTT | CASSEGARSPLHF
TRBJ2-7 | NA | NA | TRBV5-8 | 14 | TGTGCCAGCAGGACCCGGGAAGTCTCCTACGAGCAGTACTTC | CASRTREVSYEQYF
TRBJ1-1 | NA | NA | TRBV15 | 14 | TGTGCCACCAGCAAGAGGGAAGGGGGCACTGAAGCTTTCTTT | CATSKREGGTEAFF
TRBJ1-6 | NA | TRBD1 | TRBV6-5 | 15 | TGTGCCAGCAGTTACGGCAGGGGGCTGAATTCACCCCTCCACTTT | CASSYGRGLNSPLHF
TRBJ2-1 | NA | TRBD2 | TRBV27 | 16 | TGTGCCAGCAGTCCCCTTCTAGCGGGGGCCGGGAATGAGCAGTTCTTC | CASSPLLAGAGNEQFF
TRBJ1-2 | NA | TRBD1 | TRBV28 | 14 | TGTGCCAGCAGTGGGACAGTTCGCCCCTATGGCTACACCTTC | CASSGTVRPYGYTF
TRBJ1-1 | NA | NA | TRBV6-5 | 15 | TGTGCCAGCAGTTACGAACTGGGGGCAAACACTGAAGCTTTCTTT | CASSYELGANTEAFF
TRBJ1-2 | few | NA | TRBV7-9 | 13 | TGTGCCAGCAGCTTAGGGACAAACTATGGCTACACCTTC | CASSLGTNYGYTF
TRBJ1-2 | once | NA | TRBV19 | 14 | TGTGCCAGTAGTGGGCGAACTGAGTGCTATGGCTACACCTTC | CASSGRTECYGYTF
TRBJ1-1 | few | TRBD1 | TRBV7-6 | 17 | TGTGCCAGCAGCTTATATGCTCCGGGCAGGGGGCGAGGTGAAGCTTTCTTT | CASSLYAPGRGRGEAFF
TRBJ2-7 | NA | TRBD2 | TRBV29-1 | 15 | TGCAGCGTTGAAGGCGGGAGGTCCAACGGATACGAGCAGTACTTC | CSVEGGRSNGYEQYF
TRBJ2-7 | NA | NA | TRBV11-2 | 15 | TGTGCCAGCAGCTCGTCGGAGGGGCGCGGGCACGAGCAGTACTTC | CASSSSEGRGHEQYF
TRBJ2-3 | NA | NA | TRBV4-1 | 17 | TGCGCCAGCAGCCAAGATTGGGAGACTCGAAGTCGGGATACGCAGTATTTT | CASSQDWETRSRDTQYF
TRBJ1-5 | few | NA | TRBV27 | 16 | TGTGCCAGCAGTGAAGTTACAGGGCATAGCAATCAGCCCCAGCATTTT | CASSEVTGHSNQPQHF
TRBJ1-1 | NA | NA | TRBV19 | 16 | TGTGCCAGTAGTCGGGGAGGACCGTTTCTACGGGATGAAGCTTTCTTT | CASSRGGPFLRDEAFF
TRBJ2-3 | few | NA | TRBV2 | 16 | TGTGCCAGCAGTGAAGTGTATACGGGAAGCACAGATACGCAGTATTTT | CASSEVYTGSTDTQYF
TRBJ1-3 | NA | NA | TRBV10-3 | 16 | TGTGCCATCAGCCCGGCGGGCGTAATGGAAGGAAACACCATATATTTT | CAISPAGVMEGNTIYF
TRBJ2-1 | NA | NA | TRBV10-3 | 16 | TGTGCCATCAGTTCAGAGGGACACAACTCCTACAATGAGCAGTTCTTC | CAISSEGHNSYNEQFF